A single sample gave rise to the 8 T cell receptor beta chains below, sequenced in a study of blood T cell repertoires in COVID-19. Libraries were prepared by immunoSEQ multiplex PCR; TCRdb keeps only in-frame clonotypes and omits some of them. This table holds about 240,000 clones, roughly 86% found once. Sequenced: PBMCs or T cells enriched from blood (not recorded which). These TCRs come from a woman between 35 and 50 years old with acute COVID-19.

The rearrangement links TRBV30 to TRBJ1-5; a weak D match, TRBD1 (6 bases). This CDR3 comprises 14 residues. CDR1 GTSNPN and CDR2 SVGIG come from the germline V gene (reference sequence). V lost 0 bases and J lost 7, with 13 bases in between. The CDR3 DNA is TGTGCCTGGAGTGTAGCGGGGGCAGGACAGCCCCAGCATTTT. This codes for CAWSVAGAGQPQHF. Variable domain in full (rest from reference TRBV30 and TRBJ1-5): SQTIHQWPATLVQPVGSPLSLECTVEGTSNPNLYWYRQAAGRGLQLLFYSVGIGQISSEVPQNLSASRPQDRQFILSSKKLLLSDSGFYLCAWSVAGAGQPQHFGDGTRLSIL.

Only one count was recorded for this clone. This chain joins TRBV5-1 and TRBJ2-1; 11 positions agree with TRBD2. The CDR3 covers 17 residues. From germline, CDR1 is SGHRS and CDR2 YFSETQ. V lost 4 bases and J lost 3; bases outside the gene matches: 9. The CDR3 DNA follows: TGCGCCAGCAGCCAAGGGACTAGCGGAGGAGGCTACAATGAGCAGTTCTTC. Amino acids: CASSQGTSGGGYNEQFF.

This chain links TRBV29-1 with TRBJ2-3; maybe TRBD1 (6 bases). Trimming took off 4 bases at V and 6 bases at J, with 20 bases between the two ends. CDR1 is SQVTM, CDR2 ANQGSEA, per germline. The CDR3 contains 15 residues. In nucleotides, the CDR3 is TGCAGCGTTGGAGCGATGGACAGCCTCTCCGATACGCAGTATTTT. This translates into CSVGAMDSLSDTQYF.

With regard to this clone: Its ends do not fully match the called genes, so a read error is possible. This chain uses TRBV20-1 with TRBJ2-7; D is unclear. The CDR3 sequence is 11 residues long. Germline V gene lookup returns CDR1 DFQATT and CDR2 SNEGSKA (reference sequence). CDR3: CSAELSNEQYF. CDR3 nucleotide sequence: TGCAGTGCCGAACTCTCCAACGAGCAGTACTTC.

The V call is TRBV19, the J call TRBJ2-1; 10 bases are shared with TRBD1. V gave up 7 bases and J gave up 7 bases; unmatched junction bases: 4. Germline V lookup: CDR1 LNHDA, CDR2 SQIVND (reference sequence). The length of the CDR3 is 13 residues. The CDR3 sequence: CASNRQGANEQFF. The CDR3 DNA sequence: TGTGCCAGTAACCGACAGGGGGCAAATGAGCAGTTCTTC.

The count of this clone is one. V gene TRBV27 combines with J gene TRBJ2-3; 9 bases match TRBD2. V lost 5 bases to trimming and J lost 6 bases; unmatched junction nucleotides: 6. The CDR3 totals 14 residues. Germline V lookup: CDR1 MNHEY, CDR2 SMNVEV (reference sequence). The DNA for the CDR3 is TGTGCCAGCAGTATAGCGGGAGTTGGGGATACGCAGTATTTT. As protein: CASSIAGVGDTQYF.

The sample holds one count of this clone. The chain links TRBV4-1 to TRBJ2-1; perhaps TRBD2 as D (6 bases). The CDR3 spans 17 residues. Trimming pared 0 bases from V and 3 bases from J, leaving 15 bases between. The germline CDR1 and CDR2 sequences are MGHRA and YSYEKL. The chain's CDR3 is CASSQEYGLPNYNEQFF. DNA for the CDR3: TGCGCCAGCAGCCAAGAGTATGGACTACCTAACTACAATGAGCAGTTCTTC.

This clone was detected only once. V usage is TRBV9 and J usage is TRBJ2-1; TRBD1 aligns across 9 bases. The CDR3 is made up of 15 amino acids. V was pared by 3 bases and J by 4 bases, with 5 bases of the junction left unmatched. The germline V gene has CDR1 SGDLS and CDR2 YYNGEE. The CDR3 DNA reads TGTGCCAGCAGCGAACAGGGGGCGGGATACAATGAGCAGTTCTTC. This codes for CASSEQGAGYNEQFF. Filled out from reference TRBV9 and TRBJ2-1, the complete variable domain reads DSGVTQTPKHLITATGQRVTLRCSPRSGDLSVYWYQQSLDQGLQFLIQYYNGEERAKGNILERFSAQQFPDLHSELNLSSLELGDSALYFCASSEQGAGYNEQFFGPGTRLTVL.